This passage covers 30 T cell receptor beta chains from one sample sequenced in a study of blood T cell repertoires in COVID-19. The protocol was immunoSEQ multiplex PCR, while the TCRdb copy is restricted to in-frame clones and leaves out a portion. The sample lists roughly 11,000 clones, 85% to 90% occurring once. Specimen: peripheral blood. The receptor set was obtained from a woman aged 55-69 years with active COVID-19.

The chain couples TRBV19 to TRBJ1-2; D is possibly TRBD1 (6 bases). The CDR3 is made up of 17 amino acids. Between the trimmed V and J ends, which lost 8 bases and 4 bases, there was a span of 26 bases. CDR1 and CDR2 from the germline V gene are LNHDA and SQIVND (reference sequence). The CDR3 DNA reads TGTGCCAGTCGGCCCGATCGACAGGCCTTGGGCCGCTATGGCTACACCTTC. This codes for CASRPDRQALGRYGYTF.

This chain connects TRBV6-2 or TRBV6-3 to TRBJ1-1; D is uncertain. CDR1 and CDR2 (germline): MNHEY, SVGEGT. Deletions cut 1 base from V and 1 base from J, with 7 bases between. The CDR3 length is 14 residues. The CDR3 sequence is CASSYFSGNTEAFF. The CDR3 DNA follows: TGTGCCAGCAGTTACTTCTCAGGGAACACTGAAGCTTTCTTT.

The chain links TRBV7-2 to TRBJ2-6, with D possibly TRBD2 on 6 matching bases. This CDR3 is built from 16 residues. Trimming left V 5 bases short and J 4 bases short, with 15 bases between. The V gene's germline CDR1 is SGHTA and CDR2 FQGNSA. CDR3 sequence reads: CASSRGWSGGANVLTF. Written as DNA, the CDR3 is TGTGCCAGCAGCCGGGGGTGGAGTGGCGGGGCCAACGTCCTGACTTTC.

The chain joins TRBV11-3 to TRBJ2-1; D ambiguous. The CDR3 is 14 amino acids. Germline-derived CDR1 and CDR2 are SGHNT and YENEEA. Trimming removed 1 base from V and 5 bases from J, with 9 bases in between. The CDR3 DNA follows: TGTGCCAGCAGCTTAGGGCAGAAAGACAATGAGCAGTTCTTC. This sequence encodes CASSLGQKDNEQFF.

The rearrangement links TRBV7-9 to TRBJ2-7, with 10 bases identical to TRBD1. V lost 2 bases, J lost 2 bases, and 6 bases stayed unmatched. The CDR3 is made up of 16 amino acids. Germline loops: CDR1 SEHNR, CDR2 FQNEAQ (reference sequence). CDR3 DNA sequence: TGTGCCAGCAGCTTATTCCGGGACAGGGGTCCCTACGAGCAGTACGTC. Encoded protein: CASSLFRDRGPYEQYV.

V is TRBV18 and J is TRBJ2-5; D gene unclear. This CDR3 region has 16 residues. Per germline, CDR1 KGHSH and CDR2 LQKENI. V lost 0 bases, J lost 1 base, and 12 bases lay in between. The CDR3 region has the DNA TGTGCCAGCTCACCACCGAGGATCCAGAGCCAAGAGACCCAGTACTTC. Its translation is CASSPPRIQSQETQYF.

The V and J genes are TRBV24-1 and TRBJ2-1; unclear D gene. The CDR3 sequence is 14 residues long. Germline V gene sequence: CDR1 KGHDR, CDR2 SFDVKD. The V gene lost 5 bases and the J gene lost 3 bases, with 10 bases spanning the gap. The CDR3 protein is CATSVSQHYNEQFF. In nucleotides, the CDR3 is TGTGCCACCAGTGTATCACAACACTACAATGAGCAGTTCTTC.

The V and J genes are TRBV5-1 and TRBJ2-5; tentatively, D is TRBD1 (5 bases). Trimming stripped 5 bases from V and 5 bases from J, with 13 bases between. CDR3 size: 13 residues. Germline V lookup: CDR1 SGHRS, CDR2 YFSETQ. CDR3 sequence (DNA): TGCGCCAGCAGTTCAGGGTGGGGCGAGACCCAGTACTTC. Translating gives CASSSGWGETQYF.

Only a few counts were recorded for this clone. The rearrangement uses TRBV1 and TRBJ2-2; TRBD1 is the table's D call and was not checked against the DNA. TRBV1 is a recognized pseudogene. The CDR3 runs to 13 residues. The CDR3 DNA reads as TGCACCAGCAGCCACATCAACACCGGGGAGCTGTTTTTT. This translates into CTSSHINTGELFF.

V gene TRBV7-9 combines with J gene TRBJ2-2; D is possibly TRBD2 (6 bases). Germline V gene lookup returns CDR1 SEHNR and CDR2 FQNEAQ (reference sequence). This CDR3 is built from 18 residues. Trimming cost V 6 bases and J 2 bases, with 22 bases left between them. The CDR3 bases are TGTGCCAGCAGACGAGCTGTCGGGAGAGAACCCAACACCGGGGAGCTGTTTTTT. The encoded protein is CASRRAVGREPNTGELFF.

The V and J genes are TRBV19 and TRBJ2-7, with 10 bases aligning to TRBD1. The germline gives CDR1 LNHDA, CDR2 SQIVND (reference sequence). The CDR3 has 15 residues. Unmatched junction bases numbered 6, after V lost 3 bases and J lost 4 bases. CDR3 sequence reads: CASSMVGTGEYEQYF. In DNA, the CDR3 is TGTGCCAGTAGTATGGTGGGGACAGGGGAATACGAGCAGTACTTC.

This chain uses TRBV3-1 (or the pseudogene TRBV3-2) with TRBJ2-7; the D gene is possibly TRBD1 (6 bases). The length of the CDR3 is 15 residues. The germline gives CDR1 LGHDT, CDR2 YNNKEL (reference sequence). Deletions cut 1 base from V and 6 bases from J, with 16 bases between. The CDR3 is CASSQVLGQFGEQYF. In DNA, the CDR3 is TGTGCCAGCAGCCAAGTTCTCGGACAGTTCGGCGAGCAGTACTTC.

CDR3 sequence: CASSYWGGGPTGELFF. The CDR3 bases are TGTGCCAGCAGTTACTGGGGGGGAGGGCCCACCGGGGAGCTGTTTTTT. The rearrangement uses TRBV6-5 and TRBJ2-2; TRBD2 agrees at 7 bases. CDR1 is MNHEY and CDR2 is SVGAGI in the germline V gene. The CDR3 totals 16 residues. The trim removed 1 base at V and 4 bases at J, leaving 6 bases unmatched.

The chain links TRBV6-5 to TRBJ2-1; maybe TRBD1 (6 bases). Per germline, CDR1 MNHEY and CDR2 SVGAGI. Trimming shortened V by 6 bases and J by 4 bases, and 10 bases separated the two germline ends. This CDR3 is 13 amino acids long. The CDR3 protein is CASRTGGYNEQFF. CDR3 DNA: TGTGCCAGCAGGACAGGCGGTTACAATGAGCAGTTCTTC.

The V and J genes are TRBV12-3 or TRBV12-4 and TRBJ1-1, with 9 bases matching TRBD1. The CDR3 spans 13 residues. V was pared by 9 bases and J by 5 bases, with 7 bases of the junction left unmatched. The CDR3 loop reads CASVTGGGTEAFF. In DNA form, the CDR3 reads TGTGCCAGTGTAACAGGGGGCGGAACTGAAGCTTTCTTT.

This chain links TRBV7-8 with TRBJ2-5, with 7 bases that match TRBD2. With 8 bases clipped from V and 2 bases from J, the junction kept 11 bases outside the gene matches. In germline, CDR1 is SGHVS, CDR2 FQNEAQ. This CDR3 has 15 amino acids. Here the CDR3 reads CASSWGGSRQETQYF. The CDR3 nucleotides are TGTGCCAGCTCCTGGGGCGGGAGTCGGCAAGAGACCCAGTACTTC.

The V gene is TRBV5-6, the J gene TRBJ1-6; the match to TRBD1 covers 12 bases. After removal of 5 bases from V and 8 bases from J, the junction contained 2 bases not matched to a gene. Germline V gene lookup returns CDR1 SGHDT and CDR2 YYEEEE. The CDR3 has 14 residues. CDR3 region: CASRGQGAHSPLHF. CDR3 nucleotides: TGTGCCAGCAGGGGACAGGGGGCGCATTCACCCCTCCACTTT.

The CDR3 loop reads CASSISREQFF. The CDR3 coding sequence is TGTGCCAGCAGCATTAGCCGGGAGCAGTTCTTC. This chain uses TRBV9 with TRBJ2-1; unclear D gene. CDR1 is SGDLS and CDR2 is YYNGEE in the germline V gene. The CDR3 covers 11 residues. The V gene lost 4 bases and the J gene lost 10 bases, with 9 bases spanning the gap.

This clone has just a few counts. The rearrangement joins TRBV19 to TRBJ1-6; D is ambiguous. The CDR3 spans 15 residues. The ends were cut back, 9 bases at V and 7 bases at J, with 19 bases in the middle. The germline V gene encodes CDR1 LNHDA and CDR2 SQIVND (reference sequence). The CDR3 DNA follows: TGTGCCAGCCGCCCCGGAAGCAGGATGAATTCACCCCTCCACTTT. Protein: CASRPGSRMNSPLHF.

The chain recombines TRBV14 with TRBJ1-2; no clear D. The germline CDR1 and CDR2 sequences are SGHDN and FVKESK. V lost 5 bases, J lost 6 bases, and 19 bases lay in between. The CDR3 has 15 amino acids. The CDR3 spells CASSDGSLAGNGYTF. The CDR3 DNA follows: TGTGCCAGCAGCGACGGGTCACTCGCGGGAAATGGCTACACCTTC. Using reference TRBV14 and TRBJ1-2 for the parts outside the CDR3, the full variable domain is EAGVTQFPSHSVIEKGQTVTLRCDPISGHDNLYWYRRVMGKEIKFLLHFVKESKQDESGMPNNRFLAERTGGTYSTLKVQPAELEDSGVYFCASSDGSLAGNGYTFGSGTRLTVV.

The chain carries TRBV7-3 and TRBJ2-1; 16 bases are a match to TRBD2. The CDR3 is made up of 18 amino acids. The germline V gene has CDR1 SGHTA and CDR2 FQGTGA. V trimming: 3 bases; J trimming: 9 bases; junction bases outside the gene matches: 11. CDR3 sequence: CASSLGSPGLAGGTEQFF. For the CDR3, the DNA is TGTGCCAGCAGCTTGGGATCCCCGGGACTAGCGGGGGGGACTGAGCAGTTCTTC.

The V gene is TRBV3-1 (or the pseudogene TRBV3-2), the J gene TRBJ2-1; 7 nucleotides match TRBD1. The CDR3 sequence is 14 residues long. Losses at the gene ends were 2 bases for V and 13 bases for J; bases not matched to a gene: 11. From germline, CDR1 is LGHDT and CDR2 YNNKEL (reference sequence). In DNA form, the CDR3 reads TGTGCCAGCAGCCAACAAACCGGGACAGTAGGACAGTTCTTC. It translates to CASSQQTGTVGQFF.

The chain joins TRBV10-1 to TRBJ2-3; TRBD2 matches at 12 bases. CDR1 and CDR2 from the germline V gene are WNHNN and SYGVQD (reference sequence). Trimming took 2 bases from V and 0 from J; bases not matched to a gene: 0. This CDR3 has 16 amino acids. The CDR3 region is CASSEGTSGSTDTQYF. In DNA, the CDR3 is TGCGCCAGCAGTGAGGGGACTAGCGGGAGCACAGATACGCAGTATTTT.

This clone was seen once. The chain employs TRBV12-3 or TRBV12-4 and TRBJ2-7; 10 bases fit TRBD1. The CDR3 is 13 residues long. The V gene end was trimmed by 5 bases and the J gene end by 6 bases; junction bases not matched to a gene: 4. CDR3 nucleotides: TGTGCCAGCAGTAAAGGACAGGGGGGCGAGCAGTACGTC. Translation gives CASSKGQGGEQYV.

This CDR3 reads CASSLRQSRANVLTF. In nucleotides, the CDR3 is TGTGCCAGCAGTCTGAGACAAAGTCGGGCCAACGTCCTGACTTTC. The chain couples TRBV25-1 to TRBJ2-6; D is unresolved. V lost 5 bases and J 5 bases, leaving 13 bases between the germline ends. This CDR3 region has 15 residues. The germline gives CDR1 MGHDK, CDR2 SYGVNS.

The chain carries TRBV12-3 or TRBV12-4 and TRBJ1-2; D not resolved. The CDR3 contains 13 residues. V was clipped by 3 bases and J by 3 bases, with 8 bases between them. CDR3: CASSFSDYYGYTF. CDR3 in DNA: TGTGCCAGCAGTTTCTCAGATTACTATGGCTACACCTTC.

The V and J genes are TRBV27 and TRBJ1-2; 7 positions agree with TRBD1. The CDR3 totals 12 residues. V gave up 7 bases and J gave up 2 bases; unmatched junction bases: 1. In germline, CDR1 is MNHEY, CDR2 SMNVEV (reference sequence). CDR3 sequence: CASKGANYGYTF. CDR3 DNA sequence: TGTGCCAGCAAGGGGGCAAACTATGGCTACACCTTC.

The chain uses TRBV6-2 or TRBV6-3 and TRBJ1-5; D possibly corresponds to TRBD1 (6 bases). The CDR3 is made up of 14 amino acids. Trimming removed 6 bases from V and 3 bases from J, with 12 bases in between. CDR1 is MNHEY, CDR2 SVGEGT, per germline. The CDR3 DNA is TGTGCCAGCAGCCACAGGGATTACAATCAGCCCCAGCATTTT. Translated: CASSHRDYNQPQHF.

This clone was recorded only once. This chain joins TRBV15 and TRBJ2-6; weak D call: TRBD1 (5 bases). Trimming pared 3 bases from V and 0 bases from J, leaving 12 bases between. The CDR3 has 17 amino acids. Per the germline V gene, CDR1 is LNHNV and CDR2 is YYDKDF (reference sequence). The CDR3 DNA sequence: TGTGCCACCAGCAGGGAACAGGTTCACTCTGGGGCCAACGTCCTGACTTTC. Translating gives CATSREQVHSGANVLTF.

The chain links TRBV7-2 to TRBJ1-5, with 7 bases aligning to TRBD1. With V trimmed by 5 bases and J by 1 base, 8 bases remained unmatched. Germline loops: CDR1 SGHTA, CDR2 FQGNSA. This CDR3 contains 16 residues. The CDR3 reads CASSISGTASNQPQHF. The CDR3, as DNA: TGTGCCAGCAGCATTTCCGGGACAGCAAGCAATCAGCCCCAGCATTTT.